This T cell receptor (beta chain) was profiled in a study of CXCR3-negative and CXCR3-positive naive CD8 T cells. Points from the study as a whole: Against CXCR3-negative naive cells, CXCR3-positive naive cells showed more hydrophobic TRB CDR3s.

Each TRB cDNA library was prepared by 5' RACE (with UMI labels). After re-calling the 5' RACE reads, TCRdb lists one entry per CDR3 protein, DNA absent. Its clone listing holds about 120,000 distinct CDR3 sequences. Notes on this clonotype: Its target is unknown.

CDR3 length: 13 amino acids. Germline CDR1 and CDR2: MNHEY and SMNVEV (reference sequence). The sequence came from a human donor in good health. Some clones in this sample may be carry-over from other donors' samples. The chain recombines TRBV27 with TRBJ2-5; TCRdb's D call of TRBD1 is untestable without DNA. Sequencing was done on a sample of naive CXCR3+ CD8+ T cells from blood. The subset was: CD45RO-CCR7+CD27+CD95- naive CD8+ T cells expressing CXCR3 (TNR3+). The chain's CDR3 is CASRDGTGETQYF.